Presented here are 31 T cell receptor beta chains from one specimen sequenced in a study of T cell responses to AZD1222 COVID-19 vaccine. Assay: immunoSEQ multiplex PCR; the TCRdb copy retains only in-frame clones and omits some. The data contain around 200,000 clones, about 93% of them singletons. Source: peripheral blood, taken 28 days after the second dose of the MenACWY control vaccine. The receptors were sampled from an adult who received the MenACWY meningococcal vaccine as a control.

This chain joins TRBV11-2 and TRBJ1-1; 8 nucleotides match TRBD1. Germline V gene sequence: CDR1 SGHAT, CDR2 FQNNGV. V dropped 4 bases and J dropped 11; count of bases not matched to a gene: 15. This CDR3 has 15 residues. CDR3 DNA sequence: TGTGCCAGCAGCTCGCCCGGGACAGGTGGGATGAGGGCTTTCTTT. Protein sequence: CASSSPGTGGMRAFF.

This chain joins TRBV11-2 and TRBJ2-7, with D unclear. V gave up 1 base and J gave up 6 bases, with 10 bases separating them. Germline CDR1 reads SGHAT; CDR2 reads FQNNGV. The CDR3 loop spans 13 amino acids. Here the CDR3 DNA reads TGTGCCAGCAGCTTAGGAGTCTCGGGCGAGCAGTACTTC. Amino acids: CASSLGVSGEQYF.

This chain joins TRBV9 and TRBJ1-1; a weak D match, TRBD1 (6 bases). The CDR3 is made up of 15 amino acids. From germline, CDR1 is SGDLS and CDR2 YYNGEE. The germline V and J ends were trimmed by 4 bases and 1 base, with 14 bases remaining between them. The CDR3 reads CASSPPGQQNTEAFF. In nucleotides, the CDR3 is TGTGCCAGCAGCCCACCCGGACAGCAGAACACTGAAGCTTTCTTT.

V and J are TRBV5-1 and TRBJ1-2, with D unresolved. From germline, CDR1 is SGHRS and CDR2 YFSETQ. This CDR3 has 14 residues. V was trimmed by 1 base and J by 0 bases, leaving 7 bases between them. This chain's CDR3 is CASSLSESNYGYTF. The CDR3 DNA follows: TGCGCCAGCAGCTTGTCAGAGTCTAACTATGGCTACACCTTC.

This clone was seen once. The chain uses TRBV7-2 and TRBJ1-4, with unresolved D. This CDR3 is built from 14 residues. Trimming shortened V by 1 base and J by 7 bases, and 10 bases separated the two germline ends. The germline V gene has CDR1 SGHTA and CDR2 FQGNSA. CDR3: CASSLGGVGEKLFF. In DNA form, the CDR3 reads TGTGCCAGCAGCTTAGGGGGTGTAGGTGAAAAACTGTTTTTT.

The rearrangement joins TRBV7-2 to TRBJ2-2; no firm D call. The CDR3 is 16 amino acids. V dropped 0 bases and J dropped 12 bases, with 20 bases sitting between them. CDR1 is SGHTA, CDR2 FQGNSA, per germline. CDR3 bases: TGTGCCAGCAGCTTAGCGGCAGGTTATCAAATGGGAAAGCTGTTTTTT. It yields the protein CASSLAAGYQMGKLFF.

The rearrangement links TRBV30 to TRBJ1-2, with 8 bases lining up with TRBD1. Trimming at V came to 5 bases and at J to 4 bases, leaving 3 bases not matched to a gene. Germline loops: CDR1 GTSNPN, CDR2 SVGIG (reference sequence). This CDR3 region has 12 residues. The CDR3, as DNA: TGTGCCTGGGGGACAGGTCCCTATGGCTACACCTTC. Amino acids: CAWGTGPYGYTF. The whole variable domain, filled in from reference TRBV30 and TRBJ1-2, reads SQTIHQWPATLVQPVGSPLSLECTVEGTSNPNLYWYRQAAGRGLQLLFYSVGIGQISSEVPQNLSASRPQDRQFILSSKKLLLSDSGFYLCAWGTGPYGYTFGSGTRLTVV.

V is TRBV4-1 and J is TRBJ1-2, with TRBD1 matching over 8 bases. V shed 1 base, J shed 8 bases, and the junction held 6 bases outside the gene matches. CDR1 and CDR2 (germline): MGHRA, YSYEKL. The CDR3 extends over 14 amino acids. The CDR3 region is CASSQAARGLGYTF. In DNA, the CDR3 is TGCGCCAGCAGCCAAGCGGCCAGGGGGCTGGGCTACACCTTC.

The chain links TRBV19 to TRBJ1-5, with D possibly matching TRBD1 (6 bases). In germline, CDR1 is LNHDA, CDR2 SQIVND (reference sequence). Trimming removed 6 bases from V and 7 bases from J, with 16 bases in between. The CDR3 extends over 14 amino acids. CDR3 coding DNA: TGTGCCAGTAGCACAACAGGGTCGTCGCAGCCCCAGCATTTT. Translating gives CASSTTGSSQPQHF.

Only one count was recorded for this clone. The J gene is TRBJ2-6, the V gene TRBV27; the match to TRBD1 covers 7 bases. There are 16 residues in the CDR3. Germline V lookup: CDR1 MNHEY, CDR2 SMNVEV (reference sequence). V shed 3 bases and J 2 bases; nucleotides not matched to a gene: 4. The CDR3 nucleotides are TGTGCCAGCAGTTTTCTCGGGACAGCTGGGGCCAACGTCCTGACTTTC. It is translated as CASSFLGTAGANVLTF.

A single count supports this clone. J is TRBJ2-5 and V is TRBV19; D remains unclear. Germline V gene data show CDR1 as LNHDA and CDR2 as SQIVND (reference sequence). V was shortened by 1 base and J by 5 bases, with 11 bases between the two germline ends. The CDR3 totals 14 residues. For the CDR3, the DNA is TGTGCCAGTAGTATAGGTCCGGCCGTGGAGACCCAGTACTTC. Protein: CASSIGPAVETQYF.

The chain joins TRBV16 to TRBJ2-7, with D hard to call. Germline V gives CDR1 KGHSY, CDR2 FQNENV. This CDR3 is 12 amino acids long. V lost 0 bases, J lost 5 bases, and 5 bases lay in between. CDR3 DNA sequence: TGTGCCAGCAGCCAATCGGGCGACGAGCAGTACTTC. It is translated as CASSQSGDEQYF.

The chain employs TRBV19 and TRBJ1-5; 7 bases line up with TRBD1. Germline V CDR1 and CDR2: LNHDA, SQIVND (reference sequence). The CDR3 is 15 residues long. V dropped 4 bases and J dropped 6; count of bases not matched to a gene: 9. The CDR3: CASSKQGSFRQPQHF. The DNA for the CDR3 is TGTGCCAGTAGTAAACAGGGGAGCTTCCGTCAGCCCCAGCATTTT.

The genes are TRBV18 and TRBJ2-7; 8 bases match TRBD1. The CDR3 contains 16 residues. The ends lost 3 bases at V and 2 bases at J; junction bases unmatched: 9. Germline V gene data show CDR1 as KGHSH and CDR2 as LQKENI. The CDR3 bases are TGTGCCAGCTCACCCCCTCGCGGGACAGGAGCCTACGAGCAGTACTTC. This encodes CASSPPRGTGAYEQYF.

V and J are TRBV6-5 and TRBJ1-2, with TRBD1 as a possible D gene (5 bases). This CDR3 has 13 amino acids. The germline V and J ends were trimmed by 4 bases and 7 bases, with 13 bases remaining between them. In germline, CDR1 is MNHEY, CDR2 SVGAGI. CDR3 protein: CASSSSGFVGYTF. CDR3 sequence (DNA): TGTGCCAGCAGTTCGTCAGGGTTTGTTGGCTACACCTTC.

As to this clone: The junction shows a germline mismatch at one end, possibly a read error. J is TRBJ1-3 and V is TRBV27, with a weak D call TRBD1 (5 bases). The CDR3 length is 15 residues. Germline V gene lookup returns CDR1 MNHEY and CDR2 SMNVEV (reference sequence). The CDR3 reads CASSHGGGFGNTIYF. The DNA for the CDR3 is TGTGCCAGCAGCCATGGGGGTGGTTTCGGAAACACTATATATTTT.

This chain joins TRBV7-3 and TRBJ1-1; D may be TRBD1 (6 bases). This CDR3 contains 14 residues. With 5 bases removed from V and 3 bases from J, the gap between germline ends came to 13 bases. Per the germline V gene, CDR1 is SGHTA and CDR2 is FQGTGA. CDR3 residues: CASSVRGTDTEAFF. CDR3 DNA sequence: TGTGCCAGCAGCGTAAGGGGGACCGACACTGAAGCTTTCTTT.

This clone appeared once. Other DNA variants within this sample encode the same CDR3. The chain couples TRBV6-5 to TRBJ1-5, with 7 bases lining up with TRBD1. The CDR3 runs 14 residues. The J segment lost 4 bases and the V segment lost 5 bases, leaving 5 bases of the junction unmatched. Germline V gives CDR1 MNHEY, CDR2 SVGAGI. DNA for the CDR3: TGTGCCAGCAGTAGAGGACAGGCAAATCAGCCCCAGCATTTT. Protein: CASSRGQANQPQHF.

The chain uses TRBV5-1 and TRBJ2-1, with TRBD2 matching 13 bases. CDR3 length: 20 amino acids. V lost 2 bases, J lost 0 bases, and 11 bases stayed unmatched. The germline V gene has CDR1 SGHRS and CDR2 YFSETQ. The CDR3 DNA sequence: TGCGCCAGCAGCTTCGCTGGGGGACTAGCGGGGCGCGACTCCTACAATGAGCAGTTCTTC. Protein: CASSFAGGLAGRDSYNEQFF.

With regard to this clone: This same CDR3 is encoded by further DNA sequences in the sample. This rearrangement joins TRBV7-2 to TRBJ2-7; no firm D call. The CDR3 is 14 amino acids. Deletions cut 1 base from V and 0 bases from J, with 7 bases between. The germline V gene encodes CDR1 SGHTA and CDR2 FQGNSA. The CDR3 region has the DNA TGTGCCAGCAGCTTAGGGCCCAGCTCCTACGAGCAGTACTTC. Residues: CASSLGPSSYEQYF.

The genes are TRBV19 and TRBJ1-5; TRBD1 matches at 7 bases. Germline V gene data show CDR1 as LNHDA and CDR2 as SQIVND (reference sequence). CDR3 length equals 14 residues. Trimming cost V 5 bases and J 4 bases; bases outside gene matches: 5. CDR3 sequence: CASSPTGTNQPQHF. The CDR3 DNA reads TGTGCCAGTAGTCCGACAGGGACTAATCAGCCCCAGCATTTT. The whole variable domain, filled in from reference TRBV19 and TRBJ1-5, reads DGGITQSPKYLFRKEGQNVTLSCEQNLNHDAMYWYRQDPGQGLRLIYYSQIVNDFQKGDIAEGYSVSREKKESFPLTVTSAQKNPTAFYLCASSPTGTNQPQHFGDGTRLSIL.

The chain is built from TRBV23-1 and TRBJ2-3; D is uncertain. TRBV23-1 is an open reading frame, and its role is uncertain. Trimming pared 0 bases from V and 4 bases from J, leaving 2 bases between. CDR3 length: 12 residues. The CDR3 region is CASSQSPDTQYF. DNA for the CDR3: TGCGCCAGCAGTCAATCCCCAGATACGCAGTATTTT.

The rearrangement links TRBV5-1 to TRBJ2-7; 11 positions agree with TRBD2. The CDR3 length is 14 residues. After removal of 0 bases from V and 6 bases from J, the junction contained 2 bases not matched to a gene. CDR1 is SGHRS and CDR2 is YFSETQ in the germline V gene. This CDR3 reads CASSLALAGVEQYF. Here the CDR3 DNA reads TGCGCCAGCAGCTTGGCACTAGCGGGGGTCGAGCAGTACTTC.

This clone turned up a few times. The CDR3 here is CASSRPGLARETQYF. The DNA for the CDR3 is TGTGCCAGCAGCCGGCCGGGACTAGCCCGGGAGACCCAGTACTTC. The chain combines TRBV11-2 with TRBJ2-5; 9 positions match TRBD2. J was trimmed by 5 bases and V by 5 bases; bases with no gene match: 9. The CDR3 consists of 15 residues. The germline CDR1 and CDR2 sequences are SGHAT and FQNNGV.

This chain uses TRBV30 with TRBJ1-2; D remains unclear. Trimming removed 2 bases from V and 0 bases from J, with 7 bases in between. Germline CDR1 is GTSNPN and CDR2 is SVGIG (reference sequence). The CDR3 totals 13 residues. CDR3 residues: CAWSSLPNYGYTF. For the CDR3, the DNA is TGTGCCTGGAGTTCCCTACCTAACTATGGCTACACCTTC. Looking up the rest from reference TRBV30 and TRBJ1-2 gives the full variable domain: SQTIHQWPATLVQPVGSPLSLECTVEGTSNPNLYWYRQAAGRGLQLLFYSVGIGQISSEVPQNLSASRPQDRQFILSSKKLLLSDSGFYLCAWSSLPNYGYTFGSGTRLTVV.

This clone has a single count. CDR3 region: CASSRGSVSSYEQYF. Written as DNA, the CDR3 is TGTGCCAGCTCTAGAGGGTCGGTCAGCTCCTACGAGCAGTACTTC. V is TRBV18 and J is TRBJ2-7; D is perhaps TRBD2 (5 bases). This CDR3 contains 15 residues. The germline V gene encodes CDR1 KGHSH and CDR2 LQKENI. Trimming took off 6 bases at V and 0 bases at J, with 15 bases between the two ends. The full variable domain, completed using reference TRBV18 and TRBJ2-7, is NAGVMQNPRHLVRRRGQEARLRCSPMKGHSHVYWYRQLPEEGLKFMVYLQKENIIDESGMPKERFSAEFPKEGPSILRIQQVVRGDSAAYFCASSRGSVSSYEQYFGPGTRLTVT.

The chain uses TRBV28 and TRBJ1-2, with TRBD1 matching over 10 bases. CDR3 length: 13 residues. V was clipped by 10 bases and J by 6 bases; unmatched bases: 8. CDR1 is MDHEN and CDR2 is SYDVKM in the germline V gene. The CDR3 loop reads CATLDRGRDGYTF. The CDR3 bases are TGTGCCACCCTGGACAGGGGGAGAGATGGCTACACCTTC.

CDR3 coding DNA: TGTGCCATCAGTGGCGGGGCGGCCTTTTCTTACGAGCAGTACTTC. As protein: CAISGGAAFSYEQYF. The chain is built from TRBV10-3 and TRBJ2-7; perhaps TRBD2 as D (6 bases). V was cut by 4 bases and J by 4 bases, with 17 bases left in between. CDR3 length: 15 residues. Germline CDR1 and CDR2: ENHRY and SYGVKD.

The CDR3 DNA reads TGTGCCTGGACCGATAATGGACAGGCCCGCACAGATACGCAGTATTTT. It specifies CAWTDNGQARTDTQYF. The chain carries TRBV30 and TRBJ2-3, with TRBD1 matching 7 bases. Trimming took 4 bases from V and 1 from J; bases not matched to a gene: 11. The CDR3 covers 16 residues. Germline V gene data show CDR1 as GTSNPN and CDR2 as SVGIG (reference sequence).

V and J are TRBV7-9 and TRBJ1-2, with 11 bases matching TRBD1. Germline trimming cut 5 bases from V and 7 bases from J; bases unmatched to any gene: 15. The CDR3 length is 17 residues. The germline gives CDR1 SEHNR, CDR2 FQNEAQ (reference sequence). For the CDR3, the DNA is TGTGCCAGCAGCCATGGGACAGGGGGAGATTTGTTTCGTGGCTACACCTTC. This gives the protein CASSHGTGGDLFRGYTF. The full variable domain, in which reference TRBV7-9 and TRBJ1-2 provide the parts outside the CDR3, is DTGVSQNPRHKITKRGQNVTFRCDPISEHNRLYWYRQTLGQGPEFLTYFQNEAQLEKSRLLSDRFSAERPKGSFSTLEIQRTEQGDSAMYLCASSHGTGGDLFRGYTFGSGTRLTVV.

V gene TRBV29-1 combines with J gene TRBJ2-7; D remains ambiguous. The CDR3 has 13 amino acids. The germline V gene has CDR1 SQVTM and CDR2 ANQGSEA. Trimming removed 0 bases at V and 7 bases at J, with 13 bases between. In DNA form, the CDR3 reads TGCAGCGTTGAAGATGGATCGGAAGGGGAGCAGTACTTC. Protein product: CSVEDGSEGEQYF.